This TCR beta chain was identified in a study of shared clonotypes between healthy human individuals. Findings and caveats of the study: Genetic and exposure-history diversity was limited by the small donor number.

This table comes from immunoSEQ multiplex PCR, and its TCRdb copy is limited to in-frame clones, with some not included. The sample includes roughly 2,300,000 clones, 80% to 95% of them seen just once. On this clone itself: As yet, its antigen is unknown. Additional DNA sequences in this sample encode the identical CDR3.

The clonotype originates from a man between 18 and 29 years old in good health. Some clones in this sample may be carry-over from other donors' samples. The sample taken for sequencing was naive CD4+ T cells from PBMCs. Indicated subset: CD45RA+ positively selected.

CDR3 bases: TGTGCCAGCAGTTTACTAGGTCCCCAGGAAACCCAGTACTTC. Amino acids: CASSLLGPQETQYF. The chain combines TRBV28 with TRBJ2-5; D remains unclear. Germline V gene lookup returns CDR1 MDHEN and CDR2 SYDVKM. The germline V and J ends were trimmed by 2 bases and 8 bases, with 15 bases remaining between them. This CDR3 has 14 amino acids.